These 29 T cell receptor beta chains were all obtained from the same sample, sequenced in a study of metastatic and nonmetastatic thyroid tumors. Before thyroid surgery, none of the patients had received any treatment. From the PCR reads, TCRdb re-called clones with MiXCR. The profile covers tens of thousands of clones, with about 13% appearing a single time and approximately 10% taken by the ten largest. What was sequenced was blood. The source is a female donor with papillary thyroid cancer or a benign thyroid nodule (not recorded which). Some clones in this sample may be carry-over from other donors' samples.

This clone came up many times. The CDR3 region is CATLQNDQYSNQPQHF. DNA for the CDR3: TGTGCCACTCTGCAAAATGATCAGTATAGCAATCAGCCCCAGCATTTT. The chain links TRBV6-1 to TRBJ1-5, with D hard to call. V was trimmed by 10 bases and J by 0 bases, leaving 19 bases between them. The CDR3 contains 16 residues. The germline gives CDR1 MNHNS, CDR2 SASEGT.

For this clone: A much more abundant neighbour one base away suggests this may be a read error. The chain has TRBV19 and TRBJ2-2; 11 bases map to TRBD2. Germline V gene lookup returns CDR1 LNHDA and CDR2 SQIVND (reference sequence). The CDR3 has 16 residues. V lost 4 bases, J lost 10 bases, and 11 bases stayed unmatched. CDR3 in DNA: TGTGCCAGTAGTAGGTTAGCGGGAGGGCCTGTCGAGGAGCTGTTTTTT. Protein product: CASSRLAGGPVEELFF.

This clone came up many times. V is TRBV6-5 and J is TRBJ1-5; D is unclear. V dropped 0 bases and J dropped 7 bases, with 7 bases sitting between them. There are 13 residues in the CDR3. The V gene's germline CDR1 is MNHEY and CDR2 SVGAGI. The CDR3 region has the DNA TGTGCCAGCAGTTACTCGTTTGCCCAGCCCCAGCATTTT. Protein: CASSYSFAQPQHF.

The V and J genes are TRBV5-1 and TRBJ1-1; weak D call: TRBD1 (6 bases). The germline V gene encodes CDR1 SGHRS and CDR2 YFSETQ. The CDR3 sequence is 15 residues long. V lost 0 bases and J 0 bases, leaving 9 bases between the germline ends. The CDR3 DNA reads as TGCGCCAGCAGCTTGGTGCAGGGGTTGAACACTGAAGCTTTCTTT. Translated, it gives CASSLVQGLNTEAFF.

This clone was seen many times. This CDR3 is CASRGSSTDTQYF. CDR3 nucleotides: TGTGCCAGTAGAGGGAGTAGCACAGATACGCAGTATTTT. The genes are TRBV19 and TRBJ2-3, with D perhaps TRBD2 (5 bases). V lost 6 bases and J lost 0, with 7 bases in between. Germline values: CDR1 LNHDA, CDR2 SQIVND (reference sequence). This CDR3 comprises 13 residues.

This clone was picked up many times. This chain uses TRBV20-1 with TRBJ2-3; 11 bases fit TRBD2. With 6 bases clipped from V and 2 bases from J, the junction kept 7 bases outside the gene matches. Looked up from germline, CDR1 is DFQATT and CDR2 is SNEGSKA (reference sequence). This CDR3 contains 15 residues. For the CDR3, the DNA is TGCAGTGCCCCGGGACTAGCGGATCCCACAGATACGCAGTATTTT. Residues: CSAPGLADPTDTQYF.

This clone has a count of ten or more. This sequence joins TRBV20-1 and TRBJ1-3; tentative D call: TRBD1 (5 bases). Germline V gene data show CDR1 as DFQATT and CDR2 as SNEGSKA (reference sequence). The CDR3 is 16 amino acids. The V end was cut by 0 bases, the J end by 0 bases, with 12 bases between. The DNA of the CDR3 is TGCAGTGCTAGAGACCCATTGGGGCTCTCTGGAAACACCATATATTTT. Protein product: CSARDPLGLSGNTIYF.

V and J are TRBV6-1 and TRBJ1-4; 9 nucleotides line up with TRBD1. The trim removed 4 bases at V and 4 bases at J, leaving 1 base unmatched. The germline V gene has CDR1 MNHNS and CDR2 SASEGT. The CDR3 spans 14 residues. In nucleotides, the CDR3 is TGTGCCAGCAGTGGGGGACAGGGTAATGAAAAACTGTTTTTT. Translating it yields CASSGGQGNEKLFF.

In its sample, this clone was seen many times. This sequence joins TRBV7-6 and TRBJ2-3; the D is unclear. The V gene's germline CDR1 is SGHVS and CDR2 FNYEAQ. The germline V and J ends were trimmed by 6 bases and 0 bases, with 16 bases remaining between them. The CDR3 runs to 16 residues. The CDR3 spells CASSQDPSTSTDTQYF. The CDR3 DNA follows: TGTGCCAGCAGTCAGGACCCTTCTACTAGCACAGATACGCAGTATTTT.

This clone was counted between two and nine times. This clone may be a read error of a much larger clone one base away. This chain uses TRBV7-6 with TRBJ2-7, with 9 bases matching TRBD1. The CDR3 is 12 residues long. Per the germline V gene, CDR1 is SGHVS and CDR2 is FNYEAQ. Trimming at V came to 5 bases and at J to 7 bases, leaving 3 bases not matched to a gene. The CDR3 loop reads CASSVTGGEQYF. For the CDR3, the DNA is TGTGCCAGCAGCGTGACAGGGGGTGAGCAGTACTTC.

At least ten counts were recorded for this clone. The chain is built from TRBV4-2 and TRBJ2-6, with 7 positions matching TRBD2. The germline gives CDR1 LGHNA, CDR2 YNFKEQ. V dropped 2 bases and J dropped 2; count of bases not matched to a gene: 3. The CDR3 consists of 16 residues. CDR3 region: CASSQPTSAGANVLTF. CDR3 nucleotide sequence: TGTGCCAGCAGCCAACCCACTAGCGCTGGGGCCAACGTCCTGACTTTC.

This clone came up many times. The chain uses TRBV5-4 and TRBJ2-2; 9 bases fit TRBD2. Per germline, CDR1 SGHNT and CDR2 YYREEE (reference sequence). J gave up 1 base and V 0 bases, and 7 bases lay outside the gene matches. The CDR3 has 18 amino acids. The CDR3 is CASSLGPSGAGNTGELFF. The DNA of the CDR3 is TGTGCCAGCAGCTTGGGGCCTAGCGGGGCGGGGAACACCGGGGAGCTGTTTTTT.

This clone was seen at least ten times. This chain's CDR3 is CASSDGGSGDSPLHF. CDR3 DNA: TGTGCCAGCAGTGACGGGGGCAGTGGTGATTCACCCCTCCACTTT. This sequence joins TRBV28 and TRBJ1-6; D might be TRBD1 (6 bases). This CDR3 region has 15 residues. Germline V gives CDR1 MDHEN, CDR2 SYDVKM. V was cut by 5 bases and J by 8 bases, with 16 bases left in between. Complete variable domain (other parts from reference TRBV28 and TRBJ1-6): DVKVTQSSRYLVKRTGEKVFLECVQDMDHENMFWYRQDPGLGLRLIYFSYDVKMKEKGDIPEGYSVSREKKERFSLILESASTNQTSMYLCASSDGGSGDSPLHFGNGTRLTVT.

This clone was seen at least ten times. The chain joins TRBV5-1 to TRBJ1-1; no firm D call. Germline assignment: CDR1 SGHRS and CDR2 YFSETQ. This CDR3 is built from 13 residues. V was cut by 0 bases and J by 6 bases, with 9 bases left in between. CDR3 DNA: TGCGCCAGCAGCTTGGCCGGAGTAGCTGAAGCTTTCTTT. It encodes CASSLAGVAEAFF. The variable domain in full, completed from reference TRBV5-1 and TRBJ1-1, reads KAGVTQTPRYLIKTRGQQVTLSCSPISGHRSVSWYQQTPGQGLQFLFEYFSETQRNKGNFPGRFSGRQFSNSRSEMNVSTLELGDSALYLCASSLAGVAEAFFGQGTRLTVV.

Ten or more counts support this clone. The V call is TRBV20-1, the J call TRBJ2-7; D may be TRBD2 (6 bases). Trimming shortened V by 5 bases and J by 2 bases, and 16 bases separated the two germline ends. Germline loops: CDR1 DFQATT, CDR2 SNEGSKA (reference sequence). The CDR3 sequence is 14 residues long. As DNA, the CDR3 is TGCAGTGCTTATGCCGGGACTGGGGCCTACGAGCAGTACTTC. This encodes CSAYAGTGAYEQYF.

This clone has ten or more counts. This rearrangement joins TRBV2 to TRBJ2-7; D is possibly TRBD1 (5 bases). The germline V gene encodes CDR1 SNHLY and CDR2 FYNNEI. Trimming cost V 5 bases and J 0 bases, with 8 bases left between them. This CDR3 comprises 13 residues. CDR3 nucleotides: TGTGCCAGCAGTCCGACAGTCTCCTACGAGCAGTACTTC. Amino acid sequence: CASSPTVSYEQYF.

This clone was detected many times. The CDR3 DNA sequence: TGTGCCAGCTCACCCCCTTCCGGGGAGACCCAGTACTTC. It encodes CASSPPSGETQYF. The chain uses TRBV18 and TRBJ2-5; unclear D gene. V lost 3 bases, J lost 5 bases, and 10 bases lay in between. The CDR3 is made up of 13 amino acids. Germline loops: CDR1 KGHSH, CDR2 LQKENI.

Worth noting for this clone: One base away lies a much larger clone, so this may be a sequencing read error. The V call is TRBV28, the J call TRBJ1-2; D not certain. The CDR3 is 15 amino acids. V was shortened by 5 bases and J by 5 bases, with 18 bases between the two germline ends. Looked up from germline, CDR1 is MDHEN and CDR2 is SYDVKM. CDR3 sequence: CASSIRGSRGYGYTF. The CDR3 nucleotides read TGTGCCAGCAGTATCCGCGGGAGCAGAGGTTATGGCTACACCTTC.

This clone appeared a few times. The genes are TRBV6-1 and TRBJ1-3; D not resolved. CDR1 MNHNS and CDR2 SASEGT come from the germline V gene. Trimming shortened V by 5 bases and J by 0 bases, and 11 bases separated the two germline ends. This CDR3 has 15 amino acids. The CDR3 loop is CASSNTADSGNTIYF. In nucleotides, the CDR3 is TGTGCCAGCAGTAATACGGCGGACTCTGGAAACACCATATATTTT.

This chain joins TRBV28 and TRBJ2-7; a possible D gene is TRBD1 (6 bases). V was shortened by 4 bases and J by 9 bases, with 10 bases between the two germline ends. CDR1 and CDR2 from the germline V gene are MDHEN and SYDVKM. The CDR3 consists of 11 residues. CDR3 DNA: TGTGCCAGCAGTTCACAGGGTTGGCAGTACTTC. The encoded protein is CASSSQGWQYF.

This clone was seen many times. The chain joins TRBV28 to TRBJ2-2; TRBD2 aligns across 12 bases. V shed 6 bases and J 4 bases; nucleotides not matched to a gene: 9. Germline V gene data show CDR1 as MDHEN and CDR2 as SYDVKM. This CDR3 is 17 amino acids long. CDR3 in amino acids: CASRGLAGKSGTGELFF. For the CDR3, the DNA is TGTGCCAGCAGAGGACTAGCGGGAAAATCGGGCACCGGGGAGCTGTTTTTT. The whole variable domain, filled in from reference TRBV28 and TRBJ2-2, reads DVKVTQSSRYLVKRTGEKVFLECVQDMDHENMFWYRQDPGLGLRLIYFSYDVKMKEKGDIPEGYSVSREKKERFSLILESASTNQTSMYLCASRGLAGKSGTGELFFGEGSRLTVL.

The chain uses TRBV13 and TRBJ2-5; tentatively, D is TRBD1 (6 bases). CDR1 and CDR2 from the germline V gene are PRHDT and FYEKMQ (reference sequence). The CDR3 consists of 16 residues. Trimming shortened V by 5 bases and J by 7 bases, and 23 bases separated the two germline ends. The CDR3 DNA follows: TGTGCCAGCAGCGCGTACAGGGAATCGGCCACGAGGACCCAGTACTTC. Its protein product is CASSAYRESATRTQYF.

Many counts were recorded for this clone. This chain connects TRBV12-3 or TRBV12-4 to TRBJ1-1; D call uncertain. The V and J ends lost 5 bases and 3 bases respectively, with 10 bases between them. The CDR3 contains 13 residues. CDR3 bases: TGTGCCAGCAGTCCCCCCGGGGACACTGAAGCTTTCTTT. Its translation is CASSPPGDTEAFF.

A word on this clone: The junction departs from germline at one end; a sequencing error may be responsible. The chain recombines TRBV6-1 with TRBJ2-3; a weak D match, TRBD1 (5 bases). Germline V lookup: CDR1 MNHNS, CDR2 SASEGT. The CDR3 has 14 amino acids. As DNA, the CDR3 is TGTGCCAGCAGCCGAAGTTCCGCGACAGATATGCAGTATTTT. Its translation is CASSRSSATDMQYF.

This clone was seen at least ten times. V is TRBV4-1 and J is TRBJ1-4, with 9 nucleotides matching TRBD1. J gave up 7 bases and V 4 bases, and 4 bases lay outside the gene matches. The germline V gene has CDR1 MGHRA and CDR2 YSYEKL. The CDR3 sequence is 14 residues long. In DNA, the CDR3 is TGCGCCAGCAGCCCGGGACAGGGTTCTGAAAAACTGTTTTTT. Translating gives CASSPGQGSEKLFF.

Turning to this clone: A read error may be the cause here, since a much bigger clone is one base away. V usage is TRBV5-5 and J usage is TRBJ1-2; D is unclear. This CDR3 comprises 11 residues. Germline CDR1 is SGHKS and CDR2 is YYEKEE (reference sequence). DNA of the CDR3: TGTGCCAGCAGATTGGATCGAGGCTACACCTTC. Translated, it gives CASRLDRGYTF.

This clone was counted many times. The chain uses TRBV4-3 and TRBJ2-2; D unresolved. The CDR3 spans 13 residues. In germline, CDR1 is LGHNA, CDR2 YSLEER. Trimming shortened V by 3 bases and J by 7 bases, and 9 bases separated the two germline ends. CDR3 sequence: CASSHAAVGELFF. The CDR3 coding sequence is TGCGCCAGCAGCCACGCGGCGGTCGGGGAGCTGTTTTTT.

This clone was found many times. This chain uses TRBV7-9 with TRBJ1-2, with 8 nucleotides matching TRBD1. Germline values: CDR1 SEHNR, CDR2 FQNEAQ (reference sequence). Trimming removed 3 bases from V and 3 bases from J; junction bases left unmatched: 6. The CDR3 runs 15 residues. In nucleotides, the CDR3 is TGTGCCAGCAGCTTCCCAGGGGGCGCGGACTATGGCTACACCTTC. Its protein is CASSFPGGADYGYTF.

The table lists this clone with many counts. The chain employs TRBV20-1 and TRBJ2-3; TRBD2 agrees at 7 bases. V was clipped by 5 bases and J by 3 bases; unmatched bases: 14. The length of the CDR3 is 16 residues. Per germline, CDR1 DFQATT and CDR2 SNEGSKA (reference sequence). The CDR3 reads CSARAGGSWITDTQYF. CDR3 DNA: TGCAGTGCTCGGGCGGGCGGGAGTTGGATTACAGATACGCAGTATTTT.